This passage covers 30 T cell receptor beta chains from one sample sequenced in a study of early T cells in non-severe SARS-CoV-2 infection. TCRdb fed the 5' RACE reads into MiXCR, producing one record per CDR3 protein. The sample holds 25,000 to 30,000 distinct CDR3 sequences; around 5% are singletons and the top ten take over 6%. Source material: whole blood. All receptors derive from an adult who was a healthcare worker with PCR-confirmed SARS-CoV-2 infection or an uninfected control (not recorded which).

This clonotype was recorded many times. The genes are TRBV7-6 and TRBJ2-1; 7 nucleotides match TRBD2. The CDR3 has 15 residues. Germline V gives CDR1 SGHVS, CDR2 FNYEAQ. The junction had 7 bases not matched to a gene; V was cut back by 8 bases and J by 0 bases. CDR3 amino acids: CASSSGTRSYNEQFF. Here the CDR3 DNA reads TGTGCCAGCTCCAGCGGGACCCGCTCCTACAATGAGCAGTTCTTC.

The gene calls are TRBV7-2 and TRBJ1-5, with D possibly matching TRBD1 (5 bases). Germline values: CDR1 SGHTA, CDR2 FQGNSA. There are 12 residues in the CDR3. V was shortened by 3 bases and J by 9 bases, with 9 bases between the two germline ends. The CDR3, as DNA: TGTGCCAGCAGCTTGGGGGGTCTGCCCCAGCATTTT. Translating it yields CASSLGGLPQHF.

Ten or more counts support this clonotype. Germline and junction disagree at one end, which may indicate a read error. The chain has TRBV7-7 and TRBJ2-7, with D possibly being TRBD2 (5 bases). CDR1 and CDR2 (germline): SSHAT, FNYEAQ (reference sequence). This CDR3 spans 13 amino acids. The CDR3 coding sequence is TGTGCTAGCAGCTTATTTTCGGGATACGAGCAGTACTTC. Translation gives CASSLFSGYEQYF.

There are many counts of this clonotype. The genes are TRBV4-3 and TRBJ2-3, with 7 bases that match TRBD2. Trimming at V came to 0 bases and at J to 0 bases, leaving 6 bases not matched to a gene. The CDR3 runs to 17 residues. Germline values: CDR1 LGHNA, CDR2 YSLEER. The CDR3 sequence: CASSQDEWRGSTDTQYF. CDR3 sequence (DNA): TGCGCCAGCAGCCAAGATGAGTGGCGGGGGAGCACAGATACGCAGTATTTT.

This clonotype was counted ten times or more. The gene calls are TRBV4-2 and TRBJ2-5, with D tentatively TRBD2 (6 bases). V shed 4 bases and J shed 5 bases, with 17 bases lying between them. The CDR3 sequence is 15 residues long. Germline lookup yields CDR1 LGHNA and CDR2 YNFKEQ. This CDR3 reads CASSPRLVGTETQYF. In DNA, the CDR3 is TGTGCCAGCAGCCCTAGACTAGTTGGGACGGAGACCCAGTACTTC.

This clonotype has a count of ten or more. In DNA form, the CDR3 reads TGTGCCAGCTCACCTTTCACCCACAGGACAGCTGCAACCGGGGAGCTGTTTTTT. Translated: CASSPFTHRTAATGELFF. The chain employs TRBV18 and TRBJ2-2; D is perhaps TRBD1 (6 bases). The germline V and J ends were trimmed by 3 bases and 5 bases, with 22 bases remaining between them. The CDR3 consists of 18 residues. Germline V gene data show CDR1 as KGHSH and CDR2 as LQKENI.

This clonotype was counted between two and nine times. The chain is built from TRBV5-5 and TRBJ2-7; D perhaps matches TRBD1 (5 bases). The CDR3 is made up of 16 amino acids. V was shortened by 1 base and J by 2 bases, with 16 bases between the two germline ends. Looked up from germline, CDR1 is SGHKS and CDR2 is YYEKEE (reference sequence). The CDR3 DNA reads as TGTGCCAGCAGCTTGCCCCAGGGCAATGACCCCTACGAGCAGTACTTC. It yields the protein CASSLPQGNDPYEQYF. Full variable domain (remainder filled in from reference TRBV5-5 and TRBJ2-7): DAGVTQSPTHLIKTRGQQVTLRCSPISGHKSVSWYQQVLGQGPQFIFQYYEKEERGRGNFPDRFSARQFPNYSSELNVNALLLGDSALYLCASSLPQGNDPYEQYFGPGTRLTVT.

This clonotype was seen ten or more times. V and J are TRBV29-1 and TRBJ2-5; D is possibly TRBD1 (6 bases). The V gene lost 3 bases and the J gene lost 0 bases, with 11 bases spanning the gap. Germline CDR1 is SQVTM and CDR2 is ANQGSEA. This CDR3 spans 14 amino acids. The CDR3 region has the DNA TGCAGCGTTGAGGGACACCTGTACCAAGAGACCCAGTACTTC. This sequence encodes CSVEGHLYQETQYF.

This clonotype has at least ten counts. V is TRBV6-5 and J is TRBJ1-2; D possibly corresponds to TRBD1 (6 bases). Deletions cut 2 bases from V and 7 bases from J, with 14 bases between. CDR3 length equals 14 residues. In germline, CDR1 is MNHEY, CDR2 SVGAGI. The CDR3 region is CASSYVGGFIGYTF. For the CDR3, the DNA is TGTGCCAGCAGTTACGTGGGGGGCTTTATTGGCTACACCTTC.

This clonotype has just a few counts. V usage is TRBV30 and J usage is TRBJ2-7; a possible D gene is TRBD2 (6 bases). Germline values: CDR1 GTSNPN, CDR2 SVGIG (reference sequence). With 4 bases removed from V and 3 bases from J, the gap between germline ends came to 22 bases. The CDR3 loop spans 16 amino acids. This chain's CDR3 is CAWILGSGSKLYEQYF. The DNA of the CDR3 is TGTGCCTGGATCCTAGGAAGCGGGTCTAAGCTCTACGAGCAGTACTTC.

The V and J genes are TRBV5-1 and TRBJ2-1, with TRBD2 identical over 10 bases. This CDR3 is 16 amino acids long. V lost 4 bases and J lost 9; bases outside the gene matches: 13. CDR1 is SGHRS, CDR2 YFSETQ, per germline. The chain's CDR3 is CASSARASGSSSEQFF. DNA of the CDR3: TGCGCCAGCAGCGCCAGGGCTAGCGGGAGCAGTAGTGAGCAGTTCTTC. The entire variable domain, with the rest obtained from reference TRBV5-1 and TRBJ2-1, is as follows: KAGVTQTPRYLIKTRGQQVTLSCSPISGHRSVSWYQQTPGQGLQFLFEYFSETQRNKGNFPGRFSGRQFSNSRSEMNVSTLELGDSALYLCASSARASGSSSEQFFGPGTRLTVL.

This clonotype was observed a handful of times. The chain has TRBV7-9 and TRBJ2-7; D not resolved. Germline V lookup: CDR1 SEHNR, CDR2 FQNEAQ (reference sequence). This CDR3 has 11 amino acids. Trimming pared 5 bases from V and 9 bases from J, leaving 11 bases between. This CDR3 reads CASSNVRGQYF. The CDR3 region has the DNA TGTGCCAGCAGCAATGTACGAGGGCAGTACTTC.

This clonotype was seen ten or more times. CDR3 amino acids: CASRVKSAAEQFF. The CDR3, as DNA: TGTGCCAGCAGGGTGAAAAGCGCTGCTGAGCAGTTCTTC. The chain employs TRBV2 and TRBJ2-1; D remains ambiguous. Germline CDR1 reads SNHLY; CDR2 reads FYNNEI. This CDR3 comprises 13 residues. V lost 6 bases and J 9 bases, leaving 15 bases between the germline ends.

The rearrangement links TRBV11-1 to TRBJ2-1, with TRBD1 matching 9 bases. In germline, CDR1 is SGHAT, CDR2 FQDESV (reference sequence). The length of the CDR3 is 15 residues. The junction had 3 bases not matched to a gene; V was cut back by 6 bases and J by 0 bases. The CDR3 is CASSDRGGSYNEQFF. The CDR3 bases are TGTGCCAGCAGTGACAGGGGGGGCTCCTACAATGAGCAGTTCTTC. The full variable domain, in which reference TRBV11-1 and TRBJ2-1 provide the parts outside the CDR3, is EAEVAQSPRYKITEKSQAVAFWCDPISGHATLYWYRQILGQGPELLVQFQDESVVDDSQLPKDRFSAERLKGVDSTLKIQPAELGDSAMYLCASSDRGGSYNEQFFGPGTRLTVL.

This clonotype was detected a few times. One end of the junction varies from germline; a read error may be responsible. The V and J genes are TRBV7-9 and TRBJ2-5; TRBD2 matches at 11 bases. Looked up from germline, CDR1 is SEHNR and CDR2 is FQNEAQ (reference sequence). The CDR3 is 15 amino acids. CDR3 residues: CANSTGLAVQETQYF. For the CDR3, the DNA is TGTGCCAACAGCACGGGACTAGCGGTCCAAGAGACCCAGTACTTC.

This clonotype has just a few counts. The J gene is TRBJ2-3, the V gene TRBV6-2 or TRBV6-3; 11 nucleotides line up with TRBD2. There are 17 residues in the CDR3. V was clipped by 8 bases and J by 0 bases; unmatched bases: 10. CDR1 is MNHEY and CDR2 is SVGEGT in the germline V gene. The CDR3 is CASSIAGGPLSTDTQYF. Here the CDR3 DNA reads TGTGCCAGCTCGATAGCGGGAGGGCCACTAAGCACAGATACGCAGTATTTT.

This clonotype showed up many times. V usage is TRBV7-2 and J usage is TRBJ2-7; TRBD1 matches at 7 bases. The length of the CDR3 is 14 residues. The germline V gene has CDR1 SGHTA and CDR2 FQGNSA. V lost 3 bases to trimming and J lost 5 bases; unmatched junction nucleotides: 7. The CDR3 DNA reads as TGTGCCAGCAGCTTCCGACAGGGTACCCACGAGCAGTACTTC. Protein sequence: CASSFRQGTHEQYF.

This clonotype was found many times. The chain uses TRBV19 and TRBJ2-1; D is perhaps TRBD1 (5 bases). The CDR3 totals 14 residues. V lost 3 bases and J 4 bases, leaving 10 bases between the germline ends. Germline CDR1 LNHDA, CDR2 SQIVND (reference sequence). CDR3 DNA: TGTGCCAGTAGTATGAACAGGTTTTACAATGAGCAGTTCTTC. Its protein product is CASSMNRFYNEQFF.

This clonotype has ten or more counts. The chain uses TRBV2 and TRBJ1-6; perhaps TRBD1 as D (6 bases). This CDR3 spans 14 amino acids. Germline CDR1 SNHLY, CDR2 FYNNEI. V was clipped by 6 bases and J by 6 bases, with 12 bases between them. The CDR3 is CASSGRQVNSPLHF. In nucleotides, the CDR3 is TGTGCCAGCAGCGGTCGACAGGTTAATTCACCCCTCCACTTT.

This clonotype was counted at least ten times. The chain joins TRBV15 to TRBJ2-1, with 11 bases lining up with TRBD2. The J segment lost 4 bases and the V segment lost 1 base, leaving 3 bases of the junction unmatched. CDR1 and CDR2 (germline): LNHNV, YYDKDF (reference sequence). The CDR3 extends over 16 amino acids. The DNA for the CDR3 is TGTGCCACCAGCAGAGTACTAGCGGGGGCGTACAATGAGCAGTTCTTC. It yields the protein CATSRVLAGAYNEQFF.

This clonotype showed up many times. The V and J genes are TRBV6-2 or TRBV6-3 and TRBJ2-7; D remains unclear. The germline V gene has CDR1 MNHEY and CDR2 SVGEGT. V was shortened by 2 bases and J by 10 bases, with 9 bases between the two germline ends. The CDR3 extends over 11 amino acids. The CDR3 loop is CASSYPPRQYF. For the CDR3, the DNA is TGTGCCAGCAGTTACCCTCCGCGCCAGTACTTC.

This clonotype was detected a few times. The V call is TRBV6-5, the J call TRBJ1-1; maybe TRBD1 (6 bases). V lost 5 bases and J lost 5, with 18 bases in between. The CDR3 has 15 residues. CDR1 and CDR2 from the germline V gene are MNHEY and SVGAGI. This CDR3 is CASSPTGTKGTEAFF. CDR3 sequence (DNA): TGTGCCAGCAGTCCCACCGGGACAAAAGGAACTGAAGCTTTCTTT.

There are a few counts of this clonotype. This sequence joins TRBV20-1 and TRBJ1-2; D remains unclear. The V end was cut by 5 bases, the J end by 5 bases, with 9 bases between. Germline lookup yields CDR1 DFQATT and CDR2 SNEGSKA (reference sequence). The CDR3 consists of 11 residues. CDR3 loop: CSAPTPYGYTF. In DNA, the CDR3 is TGCAGTGCTCCAACTCCTTATGGCTACACCTTC.

The chain couples TRBV7-3 to TRBJ2-2; TRBD2 matches 7 bases. The CDR3 has 15 residues. The V segment lost 4 bases and the J segment 1 base; nucleotides outside the gene matches: 3. The germline gives CDR1 SGHTA, CDR2 FQGTGA. The CDR3 DNA reads TGTGCCAGCAGCTCCACTAGCGAGAACACCGGGGAGCTGTTTTTT. Its translation is CASSSTSENTGELFF.

This clonotype was picked up a small number of times. The genes are TRBV3-1 and TRBJ1-1; D is unresolved. Trimming left V 5 bases short and J 1 base short, with 8 bases between. Germline CDR1 reads LGHDT; CDR2 reads YNNKEL (reference sequence). This CDR3 region has 13 residues. CDR3 region: CASSDGTNTEAFF. The CDR3 bases are TGTGCCAGCAGCGATGGAACGAACACTGAAGCTTTCTTT.

Ten or more counts support this clonotype. The chain joins TRBV25-1 to TRBJ2-1; 11 bases match TRBD2. The CDR3 is 16 residues long. V trimming: 3 bases; J trimming: 8 bases; junction bases outside the gene matches: 9. From germline, CDR1 is MGHDK and CDR2 SYGVNS. Written as DNA, the CDR3 is TGTGCCAGCAGTGATGCTAGCGGGGGGTTTGGTCATGAGCAGTTCTTC. Its protein product is CASSDASGGFGHEQFF.

By frequency in the sample, this clonotype is medium-sized. This chain links TRBV7-9 with TRBJ1-6; no reliable D call. CDR3 length equals 17 residues. Germline V CDR1 and CDR2: SEHNR, FQNEAQ (reference sequence). Trimming took off 5 bases at V and 0 bases at J, with 14 bases between the two ends. CDR3 sequence reads: CASSPAQQSSYNSPLHF. CDR3 nucleotides: TGTGCCAGCAGCCCAGCCCAACAGAGCTCCTATAATTCACCCCTCCACTTT.

This clonotype was found many times. The J gene is TRBJ1-5, the V gene TRBV30, with a possible D match to TRBD1 (5 bases). Germline CDR1 is GTSNPN and CDR2 is SVGIG (reference sequence). CDR3 length equals 13 residues. Trimming cost V 0 bases and J 7 bases, with 10 bases left between them. The CDR3: CAWSVQGGQPQHF. For the CDR3, the DNA is TGTGCCTGGAGTGTGCAGGGAGGCCAGCCCCAGCATTTT.

The sample holds many counts of this clonotype. The chain links TRBV20-1 to TRBJ2-1; TRBD2 aligns across 7 bases. Germline CDR1 reads DFQATT; CDR2 reads SNEGSKA (reference sequence). Unmatched junction bases numbered 10, after V lost 0 bases and J lost 8 bases. CDR3 length: 15 amino acids. DNA of the CDR3: TGCAGTGCTAGAGATGAACTAGCGAGTCGAGATGAGCAGTTCTTC. Its translation: CSARDELASRDEQFF.

This clonotype came up many times. The chain couples TRBV7-9 to TRBJ2-1; D possibly corresponds to TRBD1 (6 bases). The V gene's germline CDR1 is SEHNR and CDR2 FQNEAQ (reference sequence). The CDR3 consists of 16 residues. Trimming cost V 2 bases and J 5 bases, with 16 bases left between them. The CDR3 sequence is CASSLLRWDTDNEQFF. CDR3 coding DNA: TGTGCCAGCAGCTTACTGAGGTGGGACACCGACAATGAGCAGTTCTTC.